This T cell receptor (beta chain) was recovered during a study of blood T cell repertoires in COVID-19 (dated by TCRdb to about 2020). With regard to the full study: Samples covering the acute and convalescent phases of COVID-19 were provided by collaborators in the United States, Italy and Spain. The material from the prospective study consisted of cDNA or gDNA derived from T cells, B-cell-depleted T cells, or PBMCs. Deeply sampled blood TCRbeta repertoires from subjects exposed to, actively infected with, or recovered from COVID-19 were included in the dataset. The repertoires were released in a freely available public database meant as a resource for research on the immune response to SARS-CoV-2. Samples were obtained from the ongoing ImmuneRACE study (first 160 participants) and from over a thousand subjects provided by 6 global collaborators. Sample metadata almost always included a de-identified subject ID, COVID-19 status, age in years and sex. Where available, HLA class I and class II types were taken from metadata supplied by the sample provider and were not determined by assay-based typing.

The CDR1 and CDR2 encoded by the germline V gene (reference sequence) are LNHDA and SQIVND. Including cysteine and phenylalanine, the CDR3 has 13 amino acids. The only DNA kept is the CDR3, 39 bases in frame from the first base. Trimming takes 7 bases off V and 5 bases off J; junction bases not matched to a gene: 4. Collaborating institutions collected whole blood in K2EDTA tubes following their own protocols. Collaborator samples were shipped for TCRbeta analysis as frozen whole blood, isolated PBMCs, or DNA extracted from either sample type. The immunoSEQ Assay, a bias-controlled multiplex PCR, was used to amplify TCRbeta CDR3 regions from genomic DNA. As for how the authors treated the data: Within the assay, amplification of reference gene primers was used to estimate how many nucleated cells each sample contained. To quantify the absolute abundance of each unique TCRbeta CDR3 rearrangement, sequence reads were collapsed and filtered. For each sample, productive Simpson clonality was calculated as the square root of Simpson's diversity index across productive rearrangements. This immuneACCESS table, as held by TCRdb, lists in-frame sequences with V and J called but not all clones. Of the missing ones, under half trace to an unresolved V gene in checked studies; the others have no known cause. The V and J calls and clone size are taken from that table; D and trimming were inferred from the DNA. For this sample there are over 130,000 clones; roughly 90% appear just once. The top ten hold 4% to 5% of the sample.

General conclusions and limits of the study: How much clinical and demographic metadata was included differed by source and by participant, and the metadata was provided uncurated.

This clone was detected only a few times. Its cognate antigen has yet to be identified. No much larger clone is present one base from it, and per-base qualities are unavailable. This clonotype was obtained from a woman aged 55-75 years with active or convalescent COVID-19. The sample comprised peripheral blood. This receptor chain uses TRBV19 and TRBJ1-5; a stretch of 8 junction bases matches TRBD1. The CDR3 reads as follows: CASTGQGYQPQHF. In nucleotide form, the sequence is TGTGCCAGTACCGGACAGGGCTATCAGCCCCAGCATTTT.